Listed below are T cell receptor beta chains from one sample, sequenced in a study of blood T cell repertoires in COVID-19. Sequenced by immunoSEQ multiplex PCR; TCRdb stores in-frame clones only, minus some. This table has roughly 110,000 clones, roughly 80% appearing once. Sequencing was carried out using peripheral blood. Receptor source: a middle-aged man with acute or convalescent COVID-19. Both conserved end residues are part of each CDR3. Each record gives: J gene, V gene, CDR3 protein.

j_call: TRBJ1-1; v_call: TRBV2; cdr3_aa: CASLDRGPEAFF
j_call: TRBJ2-3; v_call: TRBV4-1; cdr3_aa: CASSHQRGTDTQYF
j_call: TRBJ1-2; v_call: TRBV25-1; cdr3_aa: CASSERLTGRIGYTF
j_call: TRBJ1-2; v_call: TRBV6-5; cdr3_aa: CASTGTLVITF
j_call: TRBJ1-5; v_call: TRBV28; cdr3_aa: CASSEGINQPQHF
j_call: TRBJ2-7; v_call: TRBV2; cdr3_aa: CASSEVGRGDEQYF
j_call: TRBJ1-1; v_call: TRBV5-6; cdr3_aa: CASSLGQVNTEAFF
j_call: TRBJ1-1; v_call: TRBV6-5; cdr3_aa: CASRAGGANTEAFF
j_call: TRBJ2-5; v_call: TRBV5-5; cdr3_aa: CASSLESDRWETQYF
j_call: TRBJ2-2; v_call: TRBV30; cdr3_aa: CAWNSGVATGELFF
j_call: TRBJ2-5; v_call: TRBV5-1; cdr3_aa: CASSLAGETQYF
j_call: TRBJ1-5; v_call: TRBV21-1; cdr3_aa: CASCPVWRRENGPQHF
j_call: TRBJ2-3; v_call: TRBV19; cdr3_aa: CASSISSGSTDTQYF
j_call: TRBJ2-1; v_call: TRBV7-3; cdr3_aa: CASSYSRDSYNEQFF
j_call: TRBJ1-5; v_call: TRBV6-5; cdr3_aa: CASGGGRGSNQPQHF
j_call: TRBJ1-1; v_call: TRBV2; cdr3_aa: CASSEREGTEAFF
j_call: TRBJ1-1; v_call: TRBV10-3; cdr3_aa: CAIRIVGEPTTEAFF
j_call: TRBJ2-1; v_call: TRBV5-1; cdr3_aa: CASSAGTSNEQFF
j_call: TRBJ2-3; v_call: TRBV7-2; cdr3_aa: CASSLRELAGDYTDTQYF
j_call: TRBJ2-1; v_call: TRBV29-1; cdr3_aa: CSVEDSLSRYNEQFF
j_call: TRBJ2-6; v_call: TRBV5-1; cdr3_aa: CASSLGGLPGANVLTF
j_call: TRBJ1-5; v_call: TRBV5-1; cdr3_aa: CASSPGQGARQPQHF
j_call: TRBJ2-1; v_call: TRBV12-3/TRBV12-4; cdr3_aa: CASRRTEGNEQFF
j_call: TRBJ2-5; v_call: TRBV11-2; cdr3_aa: CASSLVGGGETQYF
j_call: TRBJ2-7; v_call: TRBV19; cdr3_aa: CASPKVGQGSYEQYF
j_call: TRBJ1-4; v_call: TRBV7-3; cdr3_aa: CASSLTGQGGLGEKLFF
j_call: TRBJ1-5; v_call: TRBV14; cdr3_aa: CASSQVATGTGNQPQHF
j_call: TRBJ2-7; v_call: TRBV18; cdr3_aa: CASSPMRDRGLEQYF
j_call: TRBJ1-2; v_call: TRBV28; cdr3_aa: CASSRTGWGGYTF
j_call: TRBJ2-1; v_call: TRBV3-1/TRBV3-2; cdr3_aa: CASSQANRVGEQFF
j_call: TRBJ1-2; v_call: TRBV25-1; cdr3_aa: CASGQTGGYGYTF
j_call: TRBJ2-3; v_call: TRBV7-2; cdr3_aa: CASSFLAGGLYTQYF
j_call: TRBJ1-1; v_call: TRBV7-9; cdr3_aa: CASSLETRESAFF
j_call: TRBJ1-2; v_call: TRBV18; cdr3_aa: CASSLADRYGYTF
j_call: TRBJ1-1; v_call: TRBV24-1; cdr3_aa: CATSKTGWNEAFF
j_call: TRBJ1-5; v_call: TRBV7-3; cdr3_aa: CASSPSPGGPQHF
j_call: TRBJ1-1; v_call: TRBV5-1; cdr3_aa: CASSLGDRGTEAFF
j_call: TRBJ2-7; v_call: TRBV4-1; cdr3_aa: CASSQGSLAGTHSYEQYF
j_call: TRBJ2-4; v_call: TRBV5-6; cdr3_aa: CASSLTGIQYF